Below are 9 T cell receptor beta chains sequenced from a single sample in a study of blood T cells in healthy people across ages. Sample-barcoded 5' priming and a J-beta primer mix drove a second PCR of roughly 7 to 11 cycles. TCRdb analysed the 5' RACE reads with MiXCR anew, one entry per CDR3 protein. The table has about 730,000 distinct CDR3 sequences, approximately 43% seen once. Material: blood. These receptors all stem from a woman between 55 and 75 years old in good health.

This clonotype was found many times. The CDR3 loop is CSARTGRSKNIQYF. CDR3 bases: TGCAGCGCCCGGACAGGGAGGTCAAAAAACATTCAGTACTTC. The V and J genes are TRBV29-1 and TRBJ2-4, with 8 positions matching TRBD1. The V gene end was trimmed by 7 bases and the J gene end by 4 bases; junction bases not matched to a gene: 9. The CDR3 is 14 amino acids. Per the germline V gene, CDR1 is SQVTM and CDR2 is ANQGSEA.

The chain couples TRBV28 to TRBJ2-7; D is perhaps TRBD1 (6 bases). V was clipped by 6 bases and J by 0 bases, with 15 bases between them. The CDR3 loop spans 15 amino acids. Germline lookup yields CDR1 MDHEN and CDR2 SYDVKM. The CDR3 sequence is CASREGVPLSYEQYF. CDR3 bases: TGTGCCAGCAGAGAGGGGGTCCCCCTCTCCTACGAGCAGTACTTC.

The genes are TRBV9 and TRBJ2-7; D unclear. V lost 3 bases, J lost 8 bases, and 9 bases lay in between. The V gene's germline CDR1 is SGDLS and CDR2 YYNGEE. The CDR3 is 11 residues long. CDR3 DNA sequence: TGTGCCAGCAGCGACTCTACGAAGCAGTACTTC. It is translated as CASSDSTKQYF.

This clonotype was seen repeatedly, ten times or more. The V gene is TRBV5-1, the J gene TRBJ2-3; 7 bases agree with TRBD2. From germline, CDR1 is SGHRS and CDR2 YFSETQ. The length of the CDR3 is 17 residues. The trim removed 2 bases at V and 3 bases at J, leaving 12 bases unmatched. CDR3 DNA: TGCGCCAGCAGCTTAACGGGGACTACGGCTCCTACAGATACGCAGTATTTT. Protein: CASSLTGTTAPTDTQYF.

This chain joins TRBV5-1 and TRBJ1-1; maybe TRBD1 (6 bases). Trimming shortened V by 3 bases and J by 6 bases, and 18 bases separated the two germline ends. CDR3 size: 15 residues. The germline CDR1 and CDR2 sequences are SGHRS and YFSETQ. CDR3 loop: CASSSPSGGASEAFF. In DNA, the CDR3 is TGCGCCAGCAGCTCCCCTTCGGGGGGGGCATCTGAAGCTTTCTTT.

This clonotype was observed a few times. This sequence joins TRBV29-1 and TRBJ1-1, with D possibly TRBD1 on 5 matching bases. Trimming stripped 7 bases from V and 1 base from J, with 13 bases between. Germline V gives CDR1 SQVTM, CDR2 ANQGSEA. There are 13 residues in the CDR3. CDR3 residues: CSATGRGNTEAFF. CDR3 sequence (DNA): TGCAGCGCGACGGGACGAGGGAACACTGAAGCTTTCTTT.

The chain joins TRBV2 to TRBJ2-1; possible D gene TRBD1, 6 bases. Germline V gives CDR1 SNHLY, CDR2 FYNNEI. The CDR3 has 12 amino acids. Trimming took 10 bases from V and 7 from J, leaving 14 bases between them. The CDR3 DNA reads as TGTGCCAACAAGGGGGATTCGAATGAGCAGTTCTTC. It encodes CANKGDSNEQFF.

As for this clonotype: At one end the junction does not follow the germline gene, possibly because of a read error. The J gene is TRBJ2-7, the V gene TRBV20-1; D not certain. Germline V gene sequence: CDR1 DFQATT, CDR2 SNEGSKA (reference sequence). This CDR3 contains 12 residues. CDR3 bases: TGCAATGCTCAGCCGGGCTCCTACGAGCAGTACTTC. Translation: CNAQPGSYEQYF.

V is TRBV4-2 and J is TRBJ1-1; D gene unclear. Trimming left V 0 bases short and J 5 bases short, with 13 bases between. This CDR3 has 15 residues. In germline, CDR1 is LGHNA, CDR2 YNFKEQ. The CDR3 DNA reads TGTGCCAGCAGCCAAGAGGGAGGGCGAGGGACTGAAGCTTTCTTT. This gives the protein CASSQEGGRGTEAFF.